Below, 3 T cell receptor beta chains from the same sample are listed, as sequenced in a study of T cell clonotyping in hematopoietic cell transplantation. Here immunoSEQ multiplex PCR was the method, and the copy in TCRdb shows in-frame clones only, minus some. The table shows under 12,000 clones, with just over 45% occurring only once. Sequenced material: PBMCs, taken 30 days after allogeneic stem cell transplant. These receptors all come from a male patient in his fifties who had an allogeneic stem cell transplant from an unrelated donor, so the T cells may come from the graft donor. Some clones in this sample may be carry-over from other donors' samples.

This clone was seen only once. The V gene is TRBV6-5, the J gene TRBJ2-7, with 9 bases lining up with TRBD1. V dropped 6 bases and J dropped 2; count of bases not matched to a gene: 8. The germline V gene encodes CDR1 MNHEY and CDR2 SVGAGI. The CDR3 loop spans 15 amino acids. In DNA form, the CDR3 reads TGTGCCAGCAGCAAGACAGGGGGAGAACCCTACGAGCAGTACTTC. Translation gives CASSKTGGEPYEQYF.

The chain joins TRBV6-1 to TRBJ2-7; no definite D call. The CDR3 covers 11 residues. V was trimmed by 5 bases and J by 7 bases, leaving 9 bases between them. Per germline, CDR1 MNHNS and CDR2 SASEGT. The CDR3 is CASSNLGEQYF. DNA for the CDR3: TGTGCCAGCAGTAACCTGGGGGAGCAGTACTTC.

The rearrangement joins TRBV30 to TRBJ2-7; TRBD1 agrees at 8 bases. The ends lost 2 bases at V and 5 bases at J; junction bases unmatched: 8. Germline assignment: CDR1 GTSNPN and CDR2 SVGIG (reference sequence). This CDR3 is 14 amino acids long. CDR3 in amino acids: CAWSQDRESDEQYF. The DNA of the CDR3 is TGTGCCTGGAGTCAGGACAGGGAATCGGACGAGCAGTACTTC.